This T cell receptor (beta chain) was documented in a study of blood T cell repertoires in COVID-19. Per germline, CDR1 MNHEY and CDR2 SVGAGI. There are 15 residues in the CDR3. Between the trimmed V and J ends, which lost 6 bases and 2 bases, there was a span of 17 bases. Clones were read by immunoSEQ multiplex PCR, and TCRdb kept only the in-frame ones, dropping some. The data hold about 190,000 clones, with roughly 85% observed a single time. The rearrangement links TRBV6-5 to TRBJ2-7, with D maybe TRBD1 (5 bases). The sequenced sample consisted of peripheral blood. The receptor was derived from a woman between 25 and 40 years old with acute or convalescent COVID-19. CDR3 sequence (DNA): TGTGCCAGCAGCCTGGGGCATCCACTAACCTACGAGCAGTACTTC. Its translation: CASSLGHPLTYEQYF.